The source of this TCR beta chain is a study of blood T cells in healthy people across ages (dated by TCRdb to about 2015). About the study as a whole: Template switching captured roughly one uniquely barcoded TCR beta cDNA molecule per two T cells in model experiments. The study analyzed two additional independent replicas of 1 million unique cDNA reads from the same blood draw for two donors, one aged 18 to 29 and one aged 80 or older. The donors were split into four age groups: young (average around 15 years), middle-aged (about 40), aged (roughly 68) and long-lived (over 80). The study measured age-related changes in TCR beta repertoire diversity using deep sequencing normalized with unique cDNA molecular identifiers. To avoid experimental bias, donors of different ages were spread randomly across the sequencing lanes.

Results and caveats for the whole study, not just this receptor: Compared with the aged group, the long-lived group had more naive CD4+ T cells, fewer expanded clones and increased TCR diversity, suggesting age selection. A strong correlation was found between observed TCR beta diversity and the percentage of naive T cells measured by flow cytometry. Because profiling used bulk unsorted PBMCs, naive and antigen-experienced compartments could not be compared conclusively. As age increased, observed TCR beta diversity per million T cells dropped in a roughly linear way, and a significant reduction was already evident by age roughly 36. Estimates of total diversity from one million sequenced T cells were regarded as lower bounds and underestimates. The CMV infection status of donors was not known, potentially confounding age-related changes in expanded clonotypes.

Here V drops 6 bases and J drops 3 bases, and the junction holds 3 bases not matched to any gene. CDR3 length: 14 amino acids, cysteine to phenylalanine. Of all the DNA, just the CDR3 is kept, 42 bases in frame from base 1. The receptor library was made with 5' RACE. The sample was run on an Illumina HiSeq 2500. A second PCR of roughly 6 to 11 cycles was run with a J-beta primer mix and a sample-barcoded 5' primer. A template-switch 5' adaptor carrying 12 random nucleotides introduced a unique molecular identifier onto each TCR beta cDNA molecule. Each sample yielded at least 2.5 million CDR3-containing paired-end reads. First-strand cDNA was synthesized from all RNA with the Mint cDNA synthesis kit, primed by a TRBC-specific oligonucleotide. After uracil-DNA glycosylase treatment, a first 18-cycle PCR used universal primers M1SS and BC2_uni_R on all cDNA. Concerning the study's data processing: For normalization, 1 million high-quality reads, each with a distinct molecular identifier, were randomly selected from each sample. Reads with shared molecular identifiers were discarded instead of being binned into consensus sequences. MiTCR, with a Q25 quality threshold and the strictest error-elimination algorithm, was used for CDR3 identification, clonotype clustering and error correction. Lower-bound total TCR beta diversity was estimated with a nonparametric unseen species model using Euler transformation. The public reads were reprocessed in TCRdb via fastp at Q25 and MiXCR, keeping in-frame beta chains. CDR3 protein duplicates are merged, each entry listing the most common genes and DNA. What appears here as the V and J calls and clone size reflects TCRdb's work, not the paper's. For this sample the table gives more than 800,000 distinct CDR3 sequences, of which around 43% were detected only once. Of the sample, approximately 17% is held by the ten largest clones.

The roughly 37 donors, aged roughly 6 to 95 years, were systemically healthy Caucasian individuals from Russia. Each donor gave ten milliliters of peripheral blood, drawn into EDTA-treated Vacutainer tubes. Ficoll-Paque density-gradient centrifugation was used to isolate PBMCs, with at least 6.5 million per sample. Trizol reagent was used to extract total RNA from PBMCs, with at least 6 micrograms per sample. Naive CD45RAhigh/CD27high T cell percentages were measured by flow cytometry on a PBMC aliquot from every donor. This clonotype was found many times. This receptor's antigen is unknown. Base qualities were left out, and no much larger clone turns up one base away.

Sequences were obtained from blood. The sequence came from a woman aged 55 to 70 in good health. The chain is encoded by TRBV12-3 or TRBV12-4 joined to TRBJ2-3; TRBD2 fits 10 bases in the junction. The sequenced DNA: TGTGCCAGCAGCCAGACTAGCGGGACAGATACGCAGTATTTT. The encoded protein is CASSQTSGTDTQYF.